Below are 26 T cell receptor beta chains sequenced from a single sample in a study of vaccination effects on CD4 cells after COVID-19. No antigen has been identified for these receptors. Method: immunoSEQ multiplex PCR; TCRdb's copy keeps in-frame clones and lacks some. The data hold tens of thousands of clones, with approximately 72% observed a single time. Cells that had been cultured for 10 days were the source of isolated CD4+ T cells. The specimen comprised CD4+ T cells from PBMCs cultured without peptide, sampled before COVID-19 vaccination. The source of these receptors is a human donor who had a prior SARS-CoV-2 infection.

The J gene is TRBJ2-7, the V gene TRBV27, with 9 bases identical to TRBD1. The junction had 6 bases not matched to a gene; V was cut back by 6 bases and J by 3 bases. Germline CDR1 reads MNHEY; CDR2 reads SMNVEV (reference sequence). CDR3 length: 14 amino acids. As DNA, the CDR3 is TGTGCCAGCAGATGGACAGGGGAATACTACGAGCAGTACTTC. Translated: CASRWTGEYYEQYF.

The chain couples TRBV2 to TRBJ1-2; D is ambiguous. This CDR3 has 12 amino acids. V lost 10 bases and J lost 5, with 14 bases in between. Germline V CDR1 and CDR2: SNHLY, FYNNEI. CDR3 amino acids: CATSLRGYGYTF. Written as DNA, the CDR3 is TGTGCCACCTCCCTGCGGGGATATGGCTACACCTTC.

V is TRBV4-2 and J is TRBJ1-5, with a tentative D call TRBD1 (5 bases). Germline CDR1 LGHNA, CDR2 YNFKEQ. V shed 0 bases and J shed 6 bases, with 6 bases lying between them. This CDR3 has 13 amino acids. The CDR3 DNA reads TGTGCCAGCAGCCAAGACAGGGCTCAGCCCCAGCATTTT. It encodes CASSQDRAQPQHF.

J is TRBJ2-3 and V is TRBV7-9; D call uncertain. The V end lost 2 bases, the J end lost 6 bases, and 12 bases lay between the germline ends. The germline CDR1 and CDR2 sequences are SEHNR and FQNEAQ (reference sequence). This CDR3 has 14 amino acids. The CDR3 loop is CASSLSTLQDTQYF. In nucleotides, the CDR3 is TGTGCCAGCAGCTTAAGTACCCTACAGGATACGCAGTATTTT.

The chain carries TRBV6-5 and TRBJ2-7; D unresolved. The CDR3 is made up of 15 amino acids. Trimming left V 0 bases short and J 6 bases short, with 15 bases between. Per germline, CDR1 MNHEY and CDR2 SVGAGI. As DNA, the CDR3 is TGTGCCAGCAGTTACTCGTCTATTCTTGGTGCCGAGCAGTACTTC. It specifies CASSYSSILGAEQYF.

A few counts support this clone. The rearrangement uses TRBV28 and TRBJ2-7, with TRBD1 matching over 7 bases. Germline CDR1 and CDR2: MDHEN and SYDVKM. V was clipped by 6 bases and J by 4 bases; unmatched bases: 9. The CDR3 has 14 residues. The CDR3 sequence is CASSPGQTPYEQYF. The CDR3 DNA follows: TGTGCCAGCAGCCCGGGACAGACCCCTTACGAGCAGTACTTC. Full variable domain (rest looked up from reference TRBV28 and TRBJ2-7): DVKVTQSSRYLVKRTGEKVFLECVQDMDHENMFWYRQDPGLGLRLIYFSYDVKMKEKGDIPEGYSVSREKKERFSLILESASTNQTSMYLCASSPGQTPYEQYFGPGTRLTVT.

V gene TRBV2 combines with J gene TRBJ1-2; maybe TRBD1 (5 bases). This CDR3 is 12 amino acids long. The germline gives CDR1 SNHLY, CDR2 FYNNEI. With 8 bases removed from V and 7 bases from J, the gap between germline ends came to 14 bases. For the CDR3, the DNA is TGTGCCAGCTCGGGGACGCTATTTGGCTACACCTTC. Encoded protein: CASSGTLFGYTF.

The rearrangement joins TRBV19 to TRBJ1-1, with TRBD1 identical over 8 bases. The CDR3 covers 14 residues. Germline values: CDR1 LNHDA, CDR2 SQIVND (reference sequence). V was pared by 5 bases and J by 1 base, with 3 bases of the junction left unmatched. The CDR3 spells CASSHRGTNTEAFF. CDR3 bases: TGTGCCAGTAGTCACAGGGGGACGAACACTGAAGCTTTCTTT.

The chain links TRBV27 to TRBJ2-3, with 7 bases matching TRBD2. Germline V gene sequence: CDR1 MNHEY, CDR2 SMNVEV (reference sequence). The CDR3 is 13 residues long. V lost 4 bases and J lost 3; bases outside the gene matches: 1. The CDR3 loop is CASSSRGTDTQYF. Here the CDR3 DNA reads TGTGCCAGCAGTTCGCGGGGGACAGATACGCAGTATTTT.

The V gene is TRBV7-3, the J gene TRBJ1-3; D may be TRBD1 (6 bases). The V gene's germline CDR1 is SGHTA and CDR2 FQGTGA. Trimming stripped 3 bases from V and 0 bases from J, with 12 bases between. This CDR3 region has 16 residues. CDR3 region: CASSFSGGLSGNTIYF. CDR3 sequence (DNA): TGTGCCAGCAGCTTTTCCGGGGGGCTCTCTGGAAACACCATATATTTT.

The chain joins TRBV19 to TRBJ1-1; tentatively, D is TRBD1 (5 bases). V dropped 9 bases and J dropped 5 bases, with 16 bases sitting between them. Per the germline V gene, CDR1 is LNHDA and CDR2 is SQIVND (reference sequence). The CDR3 is 13 amino acids. CDR3 DNA: TGTGCCAGCTCAATTGGGGAGGGGACTGAAGCTTTCTTT. Translating gives CASSIGEGTEAFF.

The chain recombines TRBV29-1 with TRBJ2-2, with 7 nucleotides matching TRBD1. This CDR3 has 15 amino acids. CDR1 and CDR2 (germline): SQVTM, ANQGSEA. Trimming took 6 bases from V and 6 from J; bases not matched to a gene: 13. The CDR3 DNA reads as TGCAGCGTCCGCCCTAGACAGGGTCAACCCGGGGAGCTGTTTTTT. This sequence encodes CSVRPRQGQPGELFF.

The chain is built from TRBV10-3 and TRBJ1-2; 7 bases are shared with TRBD1. This CDR3 comprises 15 residues. Germline V gives CDR1 ENHRY, CDR2 SYGVKD. The V and J ends lost 0 bases and 3 bases, in that order; junction bases with no gene match: 4. The CDR3 loop reads CAISESWDRDYGYTF. DNA for the CDR3: TGTGCCATCAGTGAGTCGTGGGACAGAGACTATGGCTACACCTTC.

This sequence joins TRBV9 and TRBJ2-1; D call uncertain. Trimming stripped 2 bases from V and 2 bases from J, with 20 bases between. Germline values: CDR1 SGDLS, CDR2 YYNGEE. The CDR3 covers 18 residues. CDR3 region: CASSVARTNPTAYNEQFF. The CDR3 DNA reads as TGTGCCAGCAGCGTCGCTCGTACTAACCCAACCGCCTACAATGAGCAGTTCTTC.

Only a few counts were recorded for this clone. This sequence joins TRBV3-1 (or the pseudogene TRBV3-2) and TRBJ1-2; D ambiguous. Germline CDR1 is LGHDT and CDR2 is YNNKEL (reference sequence). The CDR3 consists of 14 residues. V was shortened by 1 base and J by 5 bases, with 11 bases between the two germline ends. The chain's CDR3 is CASSQGPQEYGYTF. The CDR3 DNA reads as TGTGCCAGCAGCCAAGGTCCGCAGGAATATGGCTACACCTTC.

In DNA, the CDR3 is TGTGCCAGCAGCCGCTTGGGGAACTCTAACGAGCAGTACTTC. Protein sequence: CASSRLGNSNEQYF. This rearrangement joins TRBV14 to TRBJ2-7, with no clear D. This CDR3 has 14 residues. Germline CDR1 SGHDN, CDR2 FVKESK. The V gene lost 4 bases and the J gene lost 5 bases, with 15 bases spanning the gap.

V and J are TRBV5-1 and TRBJ2-7; tentative D call: TRBD2 (6 bases). The CDR3 totals 15 residues. Trimming took off 0 bases at V and 3 bases at J, with 13 bases between the two ends. CDR1 and CDR2 from the germline V gene are SGHRS and YFSETQ. The CDR3 nucleotides read TGCGCCAGCAGCTTGGCCGGGGGATTTGACTACGAGCAGTACTTC. It specifies CASSLAGGFDYEQYF.

The V gene is TRBV4-1, the J gene TRBJ1-2; TRBD1 matches 8 bases. Germline lookup yields CDR1 MGHRA and CDR2 YSYEKL. CDR3 length: 15 residues. The V segment lost 1 base and the J segment 5 bases; nucleotides outside the gene matches: 6. CDR3 sequence reads: CASSQGTGREYGYTF. For the CDR3, the DNA is TGCGCCAGCAGCCAAGGGACAGGGCGGGAGTATGGCTACACCTTC.

V usage is TRBV18 and J usage is TRBJ2-3; D is perhaps TRBD2 (5 bases). V gave up 6 bases and J gave up 6 bases, with 16 bases separating them. This CDR3 region has 14 residues. Germline CDR1 KGHSH, CDR2 LQKENI. CDR3 coding DNA: TGTGCCAGCTCCCTGAAGTCGGGGTCCGATACGCAGTATTTT. Its translation: CASSLKSGSDTQYF.

This clone was detected only a few times. The chain recombines TRBV5-6 with TRBJ1-2, with no clear D. CDR1 and CDR2 from the germline V gene are SGHDT and YYEEEE. Trimming pared 2 bases from V and 3 bases from J, leaving 20 bases between. This CDR3 region has 17 residues. The CDR3 sequence: CASSFLKLQAGHYGYTF. The CDR3 nucleotides are TGTGCCAGCAGCTTTCTTAAGCTCCAGGCGGGTCACTATGGCTACACCTTC.

The chain is built from TRBV4-1 and TRBJ2-3; perhaps TRBD1 as D (5 bases). Looked up from germline, CDR1 is MGHRA and CDR2 is YSYEKL. This CDR3 is built from 14 residues. With 0 bases removed from V and 3 bases from J, the gap between germline ends came to 7 bases. This chain's CDR3 is CASSQDPGTDTQYF. CDR3 DNA: TGCGCCAGCAGCCAAGATCCAGGGACAGATACGCAGTATTTT.

This clone was counted a few times. CDR3 sequence: CASSSSGQVYNEQFF. The CDR3 DNA reads as TGTGCCAGCAGCTCGAGTGGACAGGTTTACAATGAGCAGTTCTTC. The chain carries TRBV5-6 and TRBJ2-1, with 7 positions matching TRBD1. V dropped 3 bases and J dropped 4; count of bases not matched to a gene: 7. The CDR3 totals 15 residues. Germline CDR1 reads SGHDT; CDR2 reads YYEEEE.

This clone was observed a single time. V and J are TRBV18 and TRBJ2-5, with 7 bases that match TRBD2. The J segment lost 2 bases and the V segment lost 2 bases, leaving 8 bases of the junction unmatched. The CDR3 extends over 16 amino acids. Germline assignment: CDR1 KGHSH and CDR2 LQKENI. CDR3 DNA: TGTGCCAGCTCACCATCCAGGAGTAGCGGGCAAGAGACCCAGTACTTC. Encoded protein: CASSPSRSSGQETQYF.

The genes are TRBV23-1 and TRBJ2-1; 8 bases fit TRBD2. TRBV23-1 carries the ORF label, with uncertain function. V shed 9 bases, J shed 8 bases, and the junction held 12 bases outside the gene matches. This CDR3 is built from 14 residues. CDR3 bases: TGCGCCAGATATTCGGGAGGGCCTTTGGATGAGCAGTTCTTC. Its protein is CARYSGGPLDEQFF.

This clone was observed a handful of times. The chain joins TRBV6-1 to TRBJ2-2, with D possibly being TRBD2 (5 bases). Trimming removed 3 bases from V and 5 bases from J, with 22 bases in between. The germline V gene has CDR1 MNHNS and CDR2 SASEGT. This CDR3 is built from 18 residues. As DNA, the CDR3 is TGTGCCAGCAGTGAGAAGGAGCAGGTCGAGTGGGAGACCGGGGAGCTGTTTTTT. It encodes CASSEKEQVEWETGELFF.

The genes are TRBV5-1 and TRBJ1-2, with no clear D. The CDR3 totals 13 residues. Germline assignment: CDR1 SGHRS and CDR2 YFSETQ. V was cut by 4 bases and J by 8 bases, with 15 bases left in between. The CDR3 DNA follows: TGCGCCAGCAGCCTAAGCCATCGGGCCGGCTACACCTTC. Its protein is CASSLSHRAGYTF.